This TCR beta chain comes out of a study of cytomegalovirus exposure and HLA in healthy donors. This CDR3 comprises 16 residues. CDR1 and CDR2 from the germline V gene are SEHNR and FQNEAQ (reference sequence). The V and J ends lost 5 bases and 1 base, in that order; junction bases with no gene match: 4. These donors, healthy bone marrow donors, were studied. Study-wide results and caveats: For most TCR beta V segments, an earlier analysis put the productive rate at about 87% or about 30% of the time. As a later analysis showed, several of the most significant clusters appeared to be linked to common viral pathogens.

In the PCR, 60 Vbeta and 13 Jbeta primers were used. Authors' analysis steps: Counted up in a later analysis, unique TCR beta chains came to 65 million to 100 million, with roughly 11 million shared. Assay: immunoSEQ multiplex PCR; the TCRdb copy retains only in-frame clones and omits some. V, J and clone size are taken as reported in that table, and D and trimming were inferred from the DNA itself. The sample yields about 160,000 clones, over 80% seen once. With respect to this clone: The antigen is not known.

Sequences were obtained from PBMCs. The receptor was isolated from a male donor in good health and CMV-seropositive. The chain links TRBV7-9 to TRBJ2-4; 11 positions agree with TRBD2. The DNA of the CDR3 is TGTGCCAGCAGCGAGACTAGCGGGACGGCCAAAAACATTCAGTACTTC. Encoded protein: CASSETSGTAKNIQYF. Variable domain in full (rest from reference TRBV7-9 and TRBJ2-4): DTGVSQNPRHKITKRGQNVTFRCDPISEHNRLYWYRQTLGQGPEFLTYFQNEAQLEKSRLLSDRFSAERPKGSFSTLEIQRTEQGDSAMYLCASSETSGTAKNIQYFGAGTRLSVL.